The 27 T cell receptor beta chains listed next were all sequenced from one sample in a study of T-cell memory formation after mild COVID-19. TCRdb independently ran MiXCR on the 5' RACE reads; one entry per CDR3 protein. The table lists approximately 150,000 distinct CDR3 sequences, 6% to 7% of them singletons. Sequenced input: PBMCs or a T cell subset sorted from them (not recorded which). These receptors were collected from an adult woman who had mild COVID-19 (a few samples of this study predate the infection). Cell type and time point are not known.

V and J are TRBV7-9 and TRBJ2-7; TRBD1 aligns across 8 bases. The J segment lost 6 bases and the V segment lost 1 base, leaving 11 bases of the junction unmatched. CDR1 SEHNR and CDR2 FQNEAQ come from the germline V gene (reference sequence). The CDR3 totals 16 residues. CDR3 sequence reads: CASSLVPAQGAGEQYF. The DNA of the CDR3 is TGTGCCAGCAGCTTAGTTCCAGCCCAGGGGGCAGGCGAGCAGTACTTC.

This clonotype is judged medium-sized. This chain uses TRBV5-1 with TRBJ2-1; 8 bases map to TRBD1. The CDR3 has 15 residues. Germline assignment: CDR1 SGHRS and CDR2 YFSETQ. With V trimmed by 3 bases and J by 1 base, 3 bases remained unmatched. The CDR3 loop reads CASSSGTGSYNEQFF. In DNA, the CDR3 is TGCGCCAGCAGCTCCGGGACAGGTTCCTACAATGAGCAGTTCTTC.

This chain links TRBV9 with TRBJ2-1, with TRBD1 as a possible D gene (7 bases). Germline V gene sequence: CDR1 SGDLS, CDR2 YYNGEE. V dropped 8 bases and J dropped 8 bases, with 17 bases sitting between them. The CDR3 extends over 13 amino acids. As DNA, the CDR3 is TGTGCCAGTTCGCGACAGGGAGGAGATGAGCAGTTCTTC. This sequence encodes CASSRQGGDEQFF. Full variable domain (outside the CDR3, taken from reference TRBV9 and TRBJ2-1): DSGVTQTPKHLITATGQRVTLRCSPRSGDLSVYWYQQSLDQGLQFLIQYYNGEERAKGNILERFSAQQFPDLHSELNLSSLELGDSALYFCASSRQGGDEQFFGPGTRLTVL.

V gene TRBV3-1 combines with J gene TRBJ2-2; D is ambiguous. This CDR3 is 13 amino acids long. Trimming stripped 2 bases from V and 7 bases from J, with 8 bases between. Germline assignment: CDR1 LGHDT and CDR2 YNNKEL (reference sequence). CDR3 sequence: CASSQLSLGELFF. CDR3 nucleotide sequence: TGTGCCAGCAGCCAACTCTCTCTCGGGGAGCTGTTTTTT. Variable domain in full (rest from reference TRBV3-1 and TRBJ2-2): DTAVSQTPKYLVTQMGNDKSIKCEQNLGHDTMYWYKQDSKKFLKIMFSYNNKELIINETVPNRFSPKSPDKAHLNLHINSLELGDSAVYFCASSQLSLGELFFGEGSRLTVL.

In this sample, this clonotype turned up many times. The chain has TRBV12-3 or TRBV12-4 and TRBJ2-6; D is possibly TRBD1 (6 bases). The CDR3 loop spans 15 amino acids. V lost 8 bases to trimming and J lost 4 bases, with 15 bases between them. The CDR3 is CASGPRGKGANVLTF. The CDR3 coding sequence is TGTGCCAGCGGCCCCAGGGGCAAAGGGGCCAACGTCCTGACTTTC.

This clonotype showed up many times. The chain recombines TRBV5-5 with TRBJ1-1; D gene ambiguous. Deletions cut 4 bases from V and 0 bases from J, with 13 bases between. The CDR3 totals 15 residues. The germline gives CDR1 SGHKS, CDR2 YYEKEE (reference sequence). The CDR3 sequence: CASSPGPALNTEAFF. As DNA, the CDR3 is TGTGCCAGCAGCCCCGGACCCGCCCTGAACACTGAAGCTTTCTTT.

The gene calls are TRBV5-5 and TRBJ2-5; D remains ambiguous. Germline V lookup: CDR1 SGHKS, CDR2 YYEKEE (reference sequence). The V end was cut by 2 bases, the J end by 2 bases, with 19 bases between. This CDR3 has 17 amino acids. The CDR3 DNA sequence: TGTGCCAGCAGCTTTGGGCGCGCATTCCTCCAACAAGAGACCCAGTACTTC. Its protein product is CASSFGRAFLQQETQYF.

The rearrangement links TRBV7-2 to TRBJ2-5; TRBD2 aligns across 7 bases. Trimming at V came to 5 bases and at J to 2 bases, leaving 5 bases not matched to a gene. CDR3 length equals 14 residues. CDR1 and CDR2 (germline): SGHTA, FQGNSA. CDR3 protein: CASSPGGPQETQYF. CDR3 nucleotides: TGTGCCAGCAGCCCGGGGGGACCTCAAGAGACCCAGTACTTC. The entire variable domain, with the rest obtained from reference TRBV7-2 and TRBJ2-5, is as follows: GAGVSQSPSNKVTEKGKDVELRCDPISGHTALYWYRQSLGQGLEFLIYFQGNSAPDKSGLPSDRFSAERTGGSVSTLTIQRTQQEDSAVYLCASSPGGPQETQYFGPGTRLLVL.

This clonotype was detected only a few times. The chain uses TRBV14 and TRBJ2-5, with 10 bases lining up with TRBD1. There are 15 residues in the CDR3. V shed 4 bases, J shed 1 base, and the junction held 3 bases outside the gene matches. Germline V gene data show CDR1 as SGHDN and CDR2 as FVKESK. The CDR3 here is CASSRGQGPQETQYF. As DNA, the CDR3 is TGTGCCAGCAGCCGGGGACAGGGGCCCCAAGAGACCCAGTACTTC.

This clonotype came up many times. The rearrangement joins TRBV19 to TRBJ2-3; D gene unclear. Germline-derived CDR1 and CDR2 are LNHDA and SQIVND (reference sequence). V lost 6 bases and J 1 base, leaving 20 bases between the germline ends. This CDR3 is built from 17 residues. The CDR3 region is CASSSNPGGRRTDTQYF. The CDR3 DNA is TGTGCCAGTAGCTCCAACCCGGGCGGACGGCGCACAGATACGCAGTATTTT.

This clonotype turned up a few times. The chain combines TRBV7-3 with TRBJ1-1, with TRBD1 as a possible D gene (5 bases). The germline V and J ends were trimmed by 5 bases and 0 bases, with 10 bases remaining between them. Germline lookup yields CDR1 SGHTA and CDR2 FQGTGA. The CDR3 runs to 14 residues. The CDR3 sequence is CASSTDSLNTEAFF. The CDR3 nucleotides are TGTGCCAGCAGCACCGACAGCCTGAACACTGAAGCTTTCTTT. Full variable domain (outside the CDR3, taken from reference TRBV7-3 and TRBJ1-1): GAGVSQTPSNKVTEKGKYVELRCDPISGHTALYWYRQSLGQGPEFLIYFQGTGAADDSGLPNDRFFAVRPEGSVSTLKIQRTERGDSAVYLCASSTDSLNTEAFFGQGTRLTVV.

The chain is built from TRBV29-1 and TRBJ2-1; 8 bases agree with TRBD2. With 3 bases clipped from V and 3 bases from J, the junction kept 4 bases outside the gene matches. CDR3 size: 14 residues. Germline V gene sequence: CDR1 SQVTM, CDR2 ANQGSEA. The CDR3 spells CSVDTSGLYNEQFF. The DNA of the CDR3 is TGCAGCGTTGATACTAGCGGCCTCTACAATGAGCAGTTCTTC.

This clonotype occurred many times. J is TRBJ1-1 and V is TRBV6-2 or TRBV6-3; no firm D call. The length of the CDR3 is 13 residues. V lost 2 bases, J lost 3 bases, and 7 bases lay in between. Germline V lookup: CDR1 MNHEY, CDR2 SVGEGT. The CDR3 DNA follows: TGTGCCAGCAGTTACGGCGGCTACACTGAAGCTTTCTTT. Amino acids: CASSYGGYTEAFF.

This clonotype was seen a few times. This chain links TRBV5-1 with TRBJ2-7; 12 bases match TRBD2. This CDR3 is 16 amino acids long. Germline V gene data show CDR1 as SGHRS and CDR2 as YFSETQ. V gave up 4 bases and J gave up 2 bases; unmatched junction bases: 7. The CDR3 nucleotides are TGCGCCAGCAGCCCGGGACTAGCGGGTCCAACCTACGAGCAGTACTTC. Its protein product is CASSPGLAGPTYEQYF.

The chain combines TRBV6-1 with TRBJ2-3; 10 positions agree with TRBD2. The CDR3 loop spans 15 amino acids. Germline V gives CDR1 MNHNS, CDR2 SASEGT. J lost 2 bases, V lost 4 bases, and 3 bases had no gene match. CDR3 protein: CASSGTSGNTDTQYF. In nucleotides, the CDR3 is TGTGCCAGCAGTGGGACTAGCGGCAACACAGATACGCAGTATTTT.

This clonotype has a count of ten or more. The chain combines TRBV6-1 with TRBJ1-5, with no clear D. The germline gives CDR1 MNHNS, CDR2 SASEGT. V was cut by 0 bases and J by 4 bases, with 4 bases left in between. This CDR3 spans 13 amino acids. The CDR3: CASSEALNQPQHF. The CDR3 DNA sequence: TGTGCCAGCAGTGAAGCGCTGAATCAGCCCCAGCATTTT.

This clonotype has ten or more counts. The chain links TRBV24-1 to TRBJ2-3; 13 bases align to TRBD2. The trim removed 2 bases at V and 3 bases at J, leaving 10 bases unmatched. CDR1 and CDR2 (germline): KGHDR, SFDVKD. This CDR3 comprises 19 residues. For the CDR3, the DNA is TGTGCCACCAGTGATTGGGGACTAGCGGGAACCCCCGGAACAGATACGCAGTATTTT. It yields the protein CATSDWGLAGTPGTDTQYF.

This chain uses TRBV5-4 with TRBJ2-7; either TRBD1 or TRBD2 may fit D (7 bases each). V was trimmed by 0 bases and J by 1 base, leaving 14 bases between them. The germline V gene has CDR1 SGHNT and CDR2 YYREEE (reference sequence). There are 16 residues in the CDR3. CDR3: CASSLAGGGVSYEQYF. CDR3 nucleotides: TGTGCCAGCAGCTTGGCAGGGGGAGGGGTATCCTACGAGCAGTACTTC.

This clonotype has at least ten counts. The chain combines TRBV30 with TRBJ1-5; 7 nucleotides match TRBD1. With 3 bases clipped from V and 6 bases from J, the junction kept 8 bases outside the gene matches. The germline V gene has CDR1 GTSNPN and CDR2 SVGIG (reference sequence). There are 14 residues in the CDR3. The CDR3 here is CAWSIQGRGQPQHF. The CDR3 DNA follows: TGTGCCTGGAGCATACAGGGGAGAGGTCAGCCCCAGCATTTT.

This clonotype showed up many times. Here the CDR3 DNA reads TGCGCCAGCAGCCAATCGACGAGGGGGAATGAGCAGTTCTTC. Translation: CASSQSTRGNEQFF. The rearrangement uses TRBV4-3 and TRBJ2-1; D might be TRBD1 (6 bases). Trimming took off 2 bases at V and 7 bases at J, with 12 bases between the two ends. CDR1 is LGHNA and CDR2 is YSLEER in the germline V gene. The CDR3 runs to 14 residues.

The chain uses TRBV29-1 and TRBJ2-7, with D possibly matching TRBD1 (6 bases). Germline V lookup: CDR1 SQVTM, CDR2 ANQGSEA. Trimming pared 7 bases from V and 5 bases from J, leaving 15 bases between. This CDR3 region has 12 residues. The CDR3 protein is CSAAGTFHEQYF. CDR3 DNA: TGCAGCGCCGCCGGGACATTTCACGAGCAGTACTTC.

The V gene is TRBV7-9, the J gene TRBJ1-6, with 7 bases fitting TRBD1. Unmatched junction bases numbered 2, after V lost 5 bases and J lost 4 bases. The CDR3 contains 14 residues. Germline loops: CDR1 SEHNR, CDR2 FQNEAQ (reference sequence). CDR3 nucleotide sequence: TGTGCCAGCAGCATGGGACAGTATAATTCACCCCTCCACTTT. Its protein product is CASSMGQYNSPLHF.

V usage is TRBV5-1 and J usage is TRBJ2-6; TRBD1 or TRBD2 may be the D gene (5 bases each). V was trimmed by 5 bases and J by 3 bases, leaving 18 bases between them. The germline gives CDR1 SGHRS, CDR2 YFSETQ. CDR3 size: 17 residues. CDR3 region: CASRPPYRGRGANVLTF. Here the CDR3 DNA reads TGCGCCAGCAGGCCCCCTTACCGGGGCCGTGGGGCCAACGTCCTGACTTTC.

This clonotype was seen a few times. V is TRBV5-1 and J is TRBJ1-5, with D maybe TRBD1 (5 bases). The CDR3 length is 14 residues. The V end lost 0 bases, the J end lost 5 bases, and 9 bases lay between the germline ends. CDR1 and CDR2 from the germline V gene are SGHRS and YFSETQ. CDR3 sequence: CASSLGGTDQPQHF. The DNA for the CDR3 is TGCGCCAGCAGCTTGGGGGGGACCGATCAGCCCCAGCATTTT. Variable domain in full (rest from reference TRBV5-1 and TRBJ1-5): KAGVTQTPRYLIKTRGQQVTLSCSPISGHRSVSWYQQTPGQGLQFLFEYFSETQRNKGNFPGRFSGRQFSNSRSEMNVSTLELGDSALYLCASSLGGTDQPQHFGDGTRLSIL.

The sample holds many counts of this clonotype. The chain employs TRBV4-2 and TRBJ2-3, with D possibly TRBD2 on 7 matching bases. CDR3 length: 17 amino acids. V lost 0 bases to trimming and J lost 2 bases, with 15 bases between them. Germline lookup yields CDR1 LGHNA and CDR2 YNFKEQ. CDR3 nucleotides: TGTGCCAGCAGCCAAGACGGGGCGGGGGACATCACAGATACGCAGTATTTT. Residues: CASSQDGAGDITDTQYF.

The V and J genes are TRBV5-1 and TRBJ2-3; weak D call: TRBD2 (6 bases). V lost 2 bases, J lost 6 bases, and 10 bases lay in between. The germline V gene encodes CDR1 SGHRS and CDR2 YFSETQ. The CDR3 runs to 13 residues. The CDR3 loop is CASSFPGDDTQYF. The CDR3 region has the DNA TGCGCCAGCAGCTTCCCGGGGGATGATACGCAGTATTTT.

The V and J genes are TRBV4-1 and TRBJ1-1; D gene uncertain. The V gene lost 6 bases and the J gene lost 1 base, with 12 bases spanning the gap. The CDR3 is 14 amino acids. The germline gives CDR1 MGHRA, CDR2 YSYEKL. The CDR3 region is CASRHRDSNTEAFF. CDR3 DNA: TGCGCCAGCAGGCACCGTGACTCGAACACTGAAGCTTTCTTT.